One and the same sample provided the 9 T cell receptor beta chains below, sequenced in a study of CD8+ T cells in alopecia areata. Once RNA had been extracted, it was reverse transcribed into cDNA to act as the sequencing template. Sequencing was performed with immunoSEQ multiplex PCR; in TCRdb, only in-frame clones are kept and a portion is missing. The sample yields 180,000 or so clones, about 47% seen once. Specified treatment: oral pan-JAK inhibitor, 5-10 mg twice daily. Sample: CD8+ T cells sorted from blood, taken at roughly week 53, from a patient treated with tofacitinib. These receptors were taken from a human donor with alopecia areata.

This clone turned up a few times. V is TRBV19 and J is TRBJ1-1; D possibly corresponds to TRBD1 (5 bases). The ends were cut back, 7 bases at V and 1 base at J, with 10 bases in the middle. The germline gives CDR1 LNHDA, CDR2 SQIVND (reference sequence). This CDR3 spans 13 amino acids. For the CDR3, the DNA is TGTGCCAGTAACAAAAGGGGGAACACTGAAGCTTTCTTT. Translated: CASNKRGNTEAFF.

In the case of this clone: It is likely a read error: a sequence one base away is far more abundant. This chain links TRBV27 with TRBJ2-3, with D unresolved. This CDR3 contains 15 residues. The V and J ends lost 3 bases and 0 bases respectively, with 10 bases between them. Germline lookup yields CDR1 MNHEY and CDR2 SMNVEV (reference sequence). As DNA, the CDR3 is TGTGCCAGCAGTTTTGTGGCAGGTAGCACAGATACGCAGTATTTT. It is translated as CASSFVAGSTDTQYF.

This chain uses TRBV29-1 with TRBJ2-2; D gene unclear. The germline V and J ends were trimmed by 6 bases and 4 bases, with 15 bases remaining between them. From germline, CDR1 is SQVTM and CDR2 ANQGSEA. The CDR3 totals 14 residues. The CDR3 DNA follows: TGCAGCGTCGCCTCAGGCAGCTTCACCGGGGAGCTGTTTTTT. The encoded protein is CSVASGSFTGELFF.

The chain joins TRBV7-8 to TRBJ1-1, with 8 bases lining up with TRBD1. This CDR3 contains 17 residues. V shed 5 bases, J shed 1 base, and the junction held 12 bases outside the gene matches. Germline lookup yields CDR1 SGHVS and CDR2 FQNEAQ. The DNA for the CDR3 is TGTGCCAGCAGCCTCGGACAGGGAGTGGCTGGGAACACTGAAGCTTTCTTT. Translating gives CASSLGQGVAGNTEAFF.

The CDR3 protein is CASSVGRCYEQFF. CDR3 in DNA: TGTGCCAGCAGCGTAGGGCGGTGCTATGAGCAGTTCTTC. The V call is TRBV9, the J call TRBJ2-1; no clear D. Trimming stripped 0 bases from V and 8 bases from J, with 9 bases between. The CDR3 has 13 residues. Germline V lookup: CDR1 SGDLS, CDR2 YYNGEE.

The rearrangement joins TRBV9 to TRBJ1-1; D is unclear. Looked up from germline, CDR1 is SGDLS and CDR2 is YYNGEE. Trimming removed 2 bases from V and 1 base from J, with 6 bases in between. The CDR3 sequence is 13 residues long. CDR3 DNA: TGTGCCAGCAGCGTGAAAGCGAACACTGAAGCTTTCTTT. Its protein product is CASSVKANTEAFF.

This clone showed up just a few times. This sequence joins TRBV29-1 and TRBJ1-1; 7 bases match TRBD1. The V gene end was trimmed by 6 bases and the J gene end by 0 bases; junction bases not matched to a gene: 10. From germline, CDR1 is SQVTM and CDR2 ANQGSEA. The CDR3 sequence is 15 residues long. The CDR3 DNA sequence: TGCAGCGTCGGGACAGATTTCCTCATGAACACTGAAGCTTTCTTT. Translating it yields CSVGTDFLMNTEAFF.

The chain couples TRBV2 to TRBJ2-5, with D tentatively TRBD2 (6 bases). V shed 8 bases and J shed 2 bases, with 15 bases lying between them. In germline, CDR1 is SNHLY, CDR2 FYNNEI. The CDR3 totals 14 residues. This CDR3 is CASGRRDLQETQYF. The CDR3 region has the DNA TGTGCCAGCGGGCGAAGGGACTTACAAGAGACCCAGTACTTC.

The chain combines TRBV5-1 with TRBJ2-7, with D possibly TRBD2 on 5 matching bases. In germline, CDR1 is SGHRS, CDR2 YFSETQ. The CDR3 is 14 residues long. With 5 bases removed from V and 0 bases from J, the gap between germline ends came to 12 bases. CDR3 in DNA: TGCGCCAGCAGGGGAGTCGGCAACTCCTACGAGCAGTACTTC. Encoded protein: CASRGVGNSYEQYF.